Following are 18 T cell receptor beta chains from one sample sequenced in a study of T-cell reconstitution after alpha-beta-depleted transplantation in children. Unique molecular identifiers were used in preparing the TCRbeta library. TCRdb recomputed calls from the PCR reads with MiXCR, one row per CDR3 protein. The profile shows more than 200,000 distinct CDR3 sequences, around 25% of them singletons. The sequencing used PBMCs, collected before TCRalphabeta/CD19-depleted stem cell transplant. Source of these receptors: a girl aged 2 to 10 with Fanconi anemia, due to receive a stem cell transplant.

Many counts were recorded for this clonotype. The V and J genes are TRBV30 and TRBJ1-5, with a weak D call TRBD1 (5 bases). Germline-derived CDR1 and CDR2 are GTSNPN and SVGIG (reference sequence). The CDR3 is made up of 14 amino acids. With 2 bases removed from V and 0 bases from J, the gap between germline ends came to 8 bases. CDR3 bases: TGTGCCTGGAGTAGACAGATTAGCAATCAGCCCCAGCATTTT. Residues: CAWSRQISNQPQHF.

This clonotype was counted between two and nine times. The CDR3 protein is CASSPGLTYEQYF. The CDR3 DNA sequence: TGTGCCAGCAGCCCGGGACTAACCTACGAGCAGTACTTC. This chain connects TRBV5-6 to TRBJ2-7, with TRBD2 matching over 7 bases. With V trimmed by 4 bases and J by 2 bases, 3 bases remained unmatched. The CDR3 loop spans 13 amino acids. Germline V lookup: CDR1 SGHDT, CDR2 YYEEEE.

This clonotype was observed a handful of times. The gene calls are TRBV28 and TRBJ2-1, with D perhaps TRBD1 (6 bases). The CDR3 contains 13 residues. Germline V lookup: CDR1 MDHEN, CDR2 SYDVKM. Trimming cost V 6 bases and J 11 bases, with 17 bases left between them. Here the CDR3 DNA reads TGTGCCAGCAGGCCCCGGCGGACAGAAAAGCAGTTCTTC. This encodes CASRPRRTEKQFF.

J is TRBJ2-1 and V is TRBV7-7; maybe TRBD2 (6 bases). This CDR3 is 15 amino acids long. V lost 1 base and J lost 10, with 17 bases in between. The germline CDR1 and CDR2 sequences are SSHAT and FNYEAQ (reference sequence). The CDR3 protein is CASSLVASGDSEQFF. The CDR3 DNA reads TGTGCCAGCAGCTTAGTCGCGTCGGGAGATTCGGAGCAGTTCTTC.

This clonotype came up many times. CDR3 amino acids: CSAPGVTGGGYNEQFF. As DNA, the CDR3 is TGCAGCGCCCCGGGGGTGACAGGGGGAGGCTACAATGAGCAGTTCTTC. The rearrangement links TRBV29-1 to TRBJ2-1; TRBD1 matches 9 bases. Looked up from germline, CDR1 is SQVTM and CDR2 is ANQGSEA. V was clipped by 7 bases and J by 3 bases; unmatched bases: 13. The CDR3 spans 16 residues.

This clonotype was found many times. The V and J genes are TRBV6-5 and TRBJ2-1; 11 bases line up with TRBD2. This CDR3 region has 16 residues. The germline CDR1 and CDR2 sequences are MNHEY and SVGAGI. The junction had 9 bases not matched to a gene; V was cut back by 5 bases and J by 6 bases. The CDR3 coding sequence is TGTGCCAGCAGTCATCCTAGCGGGGGGCCACGCAATGAGCAGTTCTTC. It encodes CASSHPSGGPRNEQFF.

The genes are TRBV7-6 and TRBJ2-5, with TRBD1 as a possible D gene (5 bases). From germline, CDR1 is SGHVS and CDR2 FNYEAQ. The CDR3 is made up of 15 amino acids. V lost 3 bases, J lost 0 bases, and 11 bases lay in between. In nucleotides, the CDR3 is TGTGCCAGCAGCTTCGGAGACAGTCACCAAGAGACCCAGTACTTC. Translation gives CASSFGDSHQETQYF. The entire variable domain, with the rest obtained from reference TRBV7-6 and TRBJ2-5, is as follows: GAGVSQSPRYKVTKRGQDVALRCDPISGHVSLYWYRQALGQGPEFLTYFNYEAQQDKSGLPNDRFSAERPEGSISTLTIQRTEQRDSAMYRCASSFGDSHQETQYFGPGTRLLVL.

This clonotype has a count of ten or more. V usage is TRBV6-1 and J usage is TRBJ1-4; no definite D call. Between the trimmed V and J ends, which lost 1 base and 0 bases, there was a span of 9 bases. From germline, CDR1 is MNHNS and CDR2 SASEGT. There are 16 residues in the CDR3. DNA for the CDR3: TGTGCCAGCAGTGAAGGGACTTCGGCAACTAATGAAAAACTGTTTTTT. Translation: CASSEGTSATNEKLFF.

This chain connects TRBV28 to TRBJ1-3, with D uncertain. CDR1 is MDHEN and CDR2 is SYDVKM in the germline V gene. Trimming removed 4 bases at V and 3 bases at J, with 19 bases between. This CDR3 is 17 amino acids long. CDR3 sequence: CASSSPRPGWNGNTIYF. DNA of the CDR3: TGTGCCAGCAGTTCCCCGAGGCCGGGCTGGAATGGAAACACCATATATTTT.

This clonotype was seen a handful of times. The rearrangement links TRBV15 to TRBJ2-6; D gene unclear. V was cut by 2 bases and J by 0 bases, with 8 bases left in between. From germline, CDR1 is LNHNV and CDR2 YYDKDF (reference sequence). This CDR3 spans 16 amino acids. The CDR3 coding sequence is TGTGCCACCAGCAGAAATCTTAACTCTGGGGCCAACGTCCTGACTTTC. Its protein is CATSRNLNSGANVLTF.

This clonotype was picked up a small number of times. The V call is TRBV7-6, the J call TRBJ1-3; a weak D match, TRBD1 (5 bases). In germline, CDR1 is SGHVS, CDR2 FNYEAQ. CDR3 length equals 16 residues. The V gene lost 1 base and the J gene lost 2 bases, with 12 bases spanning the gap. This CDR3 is CASSLVVPGTGNTIYF. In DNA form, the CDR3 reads TGTGCCAGCAGCTTAGTCGTACCAGGGACTGGAAACACCATATATTTT.

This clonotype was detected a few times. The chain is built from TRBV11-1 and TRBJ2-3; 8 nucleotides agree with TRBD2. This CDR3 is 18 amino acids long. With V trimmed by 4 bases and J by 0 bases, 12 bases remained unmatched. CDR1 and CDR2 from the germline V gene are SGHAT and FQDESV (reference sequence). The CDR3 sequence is CASSSIGTSDPSTDTQYF. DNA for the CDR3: TGTGCCAGCAGCTCCATCGGGACTAGTGATCCTAGCACAGATACGCAGTATTTT. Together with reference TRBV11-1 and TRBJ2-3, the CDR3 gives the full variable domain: EAEVAQSPRYKITEKSQAVAFWCDPISGHATLYWYRQILGQGPELLVQFQDESVVDDSQLPKDRFSAERLKGVDSTLKIQPAELGDSAMYLCASSSIGTSDPSTDTQYFGPGTRLTVL.

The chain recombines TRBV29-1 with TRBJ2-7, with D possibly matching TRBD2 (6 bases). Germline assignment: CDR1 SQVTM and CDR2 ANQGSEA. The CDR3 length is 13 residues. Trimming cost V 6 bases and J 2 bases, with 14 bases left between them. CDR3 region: CSVGGLETYEQYF. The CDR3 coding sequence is TGCAGCGTGGGGGGACTGGAGACCTACGAGCAGTACTTC.

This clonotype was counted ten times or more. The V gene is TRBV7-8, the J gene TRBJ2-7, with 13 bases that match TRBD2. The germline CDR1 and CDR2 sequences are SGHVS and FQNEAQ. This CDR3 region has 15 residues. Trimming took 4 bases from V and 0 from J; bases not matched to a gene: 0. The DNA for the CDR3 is TGTGCCAGCAGCTGGACTAGCGGGAGCTCCTACGAGCAGTACTTC. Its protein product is CASSWTSGSSYEQYF.

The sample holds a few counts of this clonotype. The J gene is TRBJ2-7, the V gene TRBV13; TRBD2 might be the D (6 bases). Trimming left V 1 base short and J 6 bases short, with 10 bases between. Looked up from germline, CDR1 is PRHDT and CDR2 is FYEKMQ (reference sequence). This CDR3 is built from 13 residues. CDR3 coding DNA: TGTGCCAGCAGCTTAGACGGGAGTTCCGAGCAGTACTTC. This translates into CASSLDGSSEQYF.

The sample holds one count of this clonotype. CDR3 loop: CASSTDRGSSTDTQYF. CDR3 coding DNA: TGCGCCAGCAGCACCGACAGGGGGTCTAGCACAGATACGCAGTATTTT. The gene calls are TRBV5-1 and TRBJ2-3, with 9 bases fitting TRBD1. CDR1 SGHRS and CDR2 YFSETQ come from the germline V gene. V was pared by 4 bases and J by 0 bases, with 6 bases of the junction left unmatched. The CDR3 consists of 16 residues.

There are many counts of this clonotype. The CDR3 protein is CSVERSGVNTGELFF. The CDR3 DNA reads TGCAGCGTTGAAAGGTCGGGGGTGAACACCGGGGAGCTGTTTTTT. This rearrangement joins TRBV29-1 to TRBJ2-2; tentative D call: TRBD2 (6 bases). The germline V and J ends were trimmed by 2 bases and 1 base, with 11 bases remaining between them. This CDR3 contains 15 residues. Germline assignment: CDR1 SQVTM and CDR2 ANQGSEA.

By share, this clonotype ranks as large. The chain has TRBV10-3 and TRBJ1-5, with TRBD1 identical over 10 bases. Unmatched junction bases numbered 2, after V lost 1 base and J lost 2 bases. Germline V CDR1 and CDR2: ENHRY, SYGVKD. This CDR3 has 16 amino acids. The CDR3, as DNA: TGTGCCATCAGTGAGTTGGGGACAGGGGGCAATCAGCCCCAGCATTTT. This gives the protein CAISELGTGGNQPQHF.